This T cell receptor (beta chain) was sequenced in a study of early stage breast cancer tumors. Sequencing was performed with immunoSEQ multiplex PCR; in TCRdb, only in-frame clones are kept and a portion is missing. The data hold tens of thousands of clones, with approximately 70% observed a single time. Germline CDR1 LGHNA, CDR2 YSLEER. The V gene lost 2 bases and the J gene lost 6 bases, with 20 bases spanning the gap. The CDR3 runs to 17 residues. Sequences were obtained from blood. This clonotype originated in a person aged 40 to 49 with breast cancer. The chain couples TRBV4-3 to TRBJ2-1; D is possibly TRBD1 (6 bases). The CDR3 DNA is TGCGCCAGCAGCCAATTTCTCACCGAACAGGGAAGCAATGAGCAGTTCTTC. This codes for CASSQFLTEQGSNEQFF.